This TCR beta chain was identified in a study of blood T cell repertoires in COVID-19. For the study at large: PBMCs, B-cell-depleted T cells, or T cells provided the cDNA or gDNA that made up the material.

Recruits, aged roughly 18 to 89 years, lived in 24 US areas. The table came from immunoSEQ multiplex PCR; TCRdb's copy has only in-frame clones and leaves some out. Of around 260,000 clones listed, around 85% are singletons. The source of this sequence is a woman in her twenties or thirties who had recovered from COVID-19. Specimen: PBMCs or T cells enriched from blood (not recorded which).

CDR3 amino acids: CASLKGQGGTEAFF. In nucleotides, the CDR3 is TGTGCCAGCCTTAAGGGTCAGGGTGGCACTGAAGCTTTCTTT. The rearrangement links TRBV3-1 (or the pseudogene TRBV3-2) to TRBJ1-1, with D maybe TRBD1 (5 bases). The CDR3 has 14 residues. V lost 8 bases, J lost 4 bases, and 17 bases lay in between. Germline assignment: CDR1 LGHDT and CDR2 YNNKEL (reference sequence).